The entry that follows covers one TCR beta chain sequence. Its antigen is not identified. The PCR was carried out with 60 Vbeta primers and 13 Jbeta primers. Original methodology: Per a later analysis, the number of unique TCR beta chains was some 75 million, of which about 11 million were shared. Clones were read by immunoSEQ multiplex PCR, and TCRdb kept only the in-frame ones, dropping some. V, J and clone size are taken as reported in that table, and D and trimming were inferred from the DNA itself. The profile covers 140,000 to 150,000 clones, with 65% to 80% appearing a single time and nearly 4% taken by the ten largest. CDR1 and CDR2 (germline): MDHEN, SYDVKM. Trimming pared 7 bases from V and 4 bases from J, leaving 16 bases between. This CDR3 spans 15 amino acids. This sample is part of a study of cytomegalovirus exposure and HLA in healthy donors. Study at large: Genotyping showed 81% of over 350 donors falling in the Caucasian-associated ancestry cluster. General study findings and limits: Roughly uniform sequencing depth across donors was assumed, possibly incorrectly.

This clonotype originated in a male donor in good health and CMV-seronegative. The rearrangement joins TRBV28 to TRBJ2-2, with D maybe TRBD1 (5 bases). Sequencing was done on a sample of PBMCs. This CDR3 is CASTAARQFTGELFF. CDR3 in DNA: TGTGCCAGCACCGCCGCCCGACAGTTCACCGGGGAGCTGTTTTTT.